These T cell receptor beta chains were read from a single sample in a study of blood T cell repertoires in COVID-19. Here immunoSEQ multiplex PCR was the method, and the copy in TCRdb shows in-frame clones only, minus some. The sample consists of about 300,000 clones, over 75% of them appearing once. The specimen sequenced was PBMCs or T cells enriched from blood (not recorded which). The receptors derive from a man between 25 and 39 years old who had recovered from COVID-19. The CDR3 runs from the conserved cysteine through the conserved F or W. Fields, in order: CDR3 protein, CDR3 DNA, D gene, V gene, clone size, J gene. A D gene is named only where the DNA matches it firmly. Rows may omit the clone size; those that give it use once, few, many or a size class.

CASSLQADRRKLFF,TGCGCCAGCAGCTTGCAGGCAGATCGACGAAAACTGTTTTTT,.,TRBV5-1,.,TRBJ1-4
CASSFGTSGRASYNEQFF,TGCGCCAGCAGCTTTGGGACTAGCGGGAGGGCCTCCTACAATGAGCAGTTCTTC,TRBD2,TRBV5-1,.,TRBJ2-1
CAISLAGGYNEQFF,TGTGCCATCAGCCTAGCGGGGGGGTACAATGAGCAGTTCTTC,TRBD2,TRBV10-3,.,TRBJ2-1
CASSEALTVPADYEQYF,TGTGCCAGCAGTGAAGCGCTTACGGTCCCTGCTGACTACGAGCAGTACTTC,.,TRBV2,.,TRBJ2-7
CASSPPGGREDTQYF,TGTGCCAGCAGCCCCCCCGGGGGAAGGGAGGATACCCAGTACTTC,.,TRBV7-2,few,TRBJ2-5
CASSFGQVPAFF,TGTGCCAGCAGCTTCGGACAGGTACCCGCTTTCTTT,TRBD1,TRBV11-3,once,TRBJ1-1
CASSPNRGGNTIYF,TGTGCCAGCAGTCCAAACAGGGGTGGAAACACCATATATTTT,TRBD1,TRBV6-6,once,TRBJ1-3
CASRVGRGTSTDTQYF,TGTGCCAGCAGAGTGGGCAGGGGCACTAGCACAGATACGCAGTATTTT,.,TRBV28,.,TRBJ2-3
CASSRQQVGSPNYGYTF,TGCGCCAGCAGCCGACAACAAGTTGGCAGCCCTAACTATGGCTACACCTTC,.,TRBV4-1,.,TRBJ1-2
CASRHLGGRRDTEAFF,TGTGCCAGCAGACACCTAGGGGGCAGGAGGGACACTGAAGCTTTCTTT,TRBD1,TRBV2,.,TRBJ1-1
CASSPSGNYGYTF,TGTGCCAGCAGCCCCTCAGGGAACTATGGCTACACCTTC,.,TRBV5-4,.,TRBJ1-2